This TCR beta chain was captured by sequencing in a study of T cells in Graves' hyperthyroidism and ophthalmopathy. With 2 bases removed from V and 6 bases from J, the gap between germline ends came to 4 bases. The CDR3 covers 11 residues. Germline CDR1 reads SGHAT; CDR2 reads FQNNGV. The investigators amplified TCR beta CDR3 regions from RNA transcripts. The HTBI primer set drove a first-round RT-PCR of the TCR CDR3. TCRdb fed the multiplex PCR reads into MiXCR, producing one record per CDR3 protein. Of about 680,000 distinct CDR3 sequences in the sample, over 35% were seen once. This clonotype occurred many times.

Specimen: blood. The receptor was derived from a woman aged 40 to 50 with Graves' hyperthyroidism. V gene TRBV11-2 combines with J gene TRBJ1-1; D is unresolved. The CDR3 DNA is TGTGCCAGCAGCTTATTCTCTGAAGCTTTCTTT. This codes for CASSLFSEAFF. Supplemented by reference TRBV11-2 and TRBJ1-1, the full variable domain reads EAGVAQSPRYKIIEKRQSVAFWCNPISGHATLYWYQQILGQGPKLLIQFQNNGVVDDSQLPKDRFSAERLKGVDSTLKIQPAKLEDSAVYLCASSLFSEAFFGQGTRLTVV.